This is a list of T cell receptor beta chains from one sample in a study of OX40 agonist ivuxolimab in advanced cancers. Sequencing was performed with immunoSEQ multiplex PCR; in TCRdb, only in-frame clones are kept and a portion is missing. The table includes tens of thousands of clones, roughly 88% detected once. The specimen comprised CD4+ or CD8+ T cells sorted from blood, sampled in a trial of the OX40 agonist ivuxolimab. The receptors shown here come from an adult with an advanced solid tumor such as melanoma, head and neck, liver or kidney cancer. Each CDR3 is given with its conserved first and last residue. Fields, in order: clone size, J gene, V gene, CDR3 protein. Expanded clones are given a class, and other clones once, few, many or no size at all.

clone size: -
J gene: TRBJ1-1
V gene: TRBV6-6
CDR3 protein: CASSVRQGAEAFF

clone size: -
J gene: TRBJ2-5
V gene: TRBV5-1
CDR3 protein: CASSPDRVETQYF

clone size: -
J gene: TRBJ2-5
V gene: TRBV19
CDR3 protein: CASRVAGTQETQYF

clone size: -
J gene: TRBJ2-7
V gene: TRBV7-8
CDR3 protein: CASSLGRGYEQYF

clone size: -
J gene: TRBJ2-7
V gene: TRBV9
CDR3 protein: CASSVERGDPIHEQYF

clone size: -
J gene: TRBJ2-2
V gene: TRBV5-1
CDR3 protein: CASSFFLTAQDTGELFF

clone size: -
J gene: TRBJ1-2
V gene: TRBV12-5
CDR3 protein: CASGSRTGTYGYTF

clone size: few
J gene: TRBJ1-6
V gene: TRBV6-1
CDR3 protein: CASSHTFDNSPLHF

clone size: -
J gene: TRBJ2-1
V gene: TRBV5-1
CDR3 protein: CASRVDQVPYNGQFF

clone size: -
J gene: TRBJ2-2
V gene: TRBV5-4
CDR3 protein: CASRLTGGTNTGELFF

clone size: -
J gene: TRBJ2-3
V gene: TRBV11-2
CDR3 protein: CASSLERAGLTDTQYF

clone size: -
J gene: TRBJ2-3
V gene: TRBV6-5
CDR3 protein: CASSTTSIPDTQYF

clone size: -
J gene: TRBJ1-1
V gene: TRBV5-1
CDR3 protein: CASSLDANTEAFF

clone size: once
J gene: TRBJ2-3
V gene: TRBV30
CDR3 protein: CAWTSGQGGDTQYF

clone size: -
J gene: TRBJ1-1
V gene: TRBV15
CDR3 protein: CATSRTGGILNTEAFF

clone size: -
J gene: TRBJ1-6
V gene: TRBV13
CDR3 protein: CASSLRMTGEVSPLHF

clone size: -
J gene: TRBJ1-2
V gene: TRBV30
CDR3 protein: CAWSSPNRYGYTF

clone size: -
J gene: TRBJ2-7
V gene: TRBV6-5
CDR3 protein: CASRLATEQYF

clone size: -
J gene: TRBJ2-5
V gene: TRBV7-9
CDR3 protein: CASSPASQETQYF

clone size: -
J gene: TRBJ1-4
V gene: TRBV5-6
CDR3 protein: CASSYYRGRREKLFF

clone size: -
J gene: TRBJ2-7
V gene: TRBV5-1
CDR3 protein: CASSFDGGAYEQYF

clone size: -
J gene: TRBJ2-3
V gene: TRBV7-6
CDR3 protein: CASSLGFSGGGLGYTQYF

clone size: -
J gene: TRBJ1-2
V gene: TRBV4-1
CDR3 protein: CASSQQGKYYGYTF

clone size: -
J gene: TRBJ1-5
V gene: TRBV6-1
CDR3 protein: CASSEVGLGSQPQHF

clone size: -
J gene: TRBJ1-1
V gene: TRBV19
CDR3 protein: CASSRRGITEAFF

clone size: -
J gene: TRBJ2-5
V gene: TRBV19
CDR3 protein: CASSPNAAGGLQETQYF

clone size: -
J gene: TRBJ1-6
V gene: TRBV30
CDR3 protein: CAWTRRGVGNSPLHF

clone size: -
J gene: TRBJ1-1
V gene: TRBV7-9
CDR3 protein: CASSSPPGTGGTEAFF

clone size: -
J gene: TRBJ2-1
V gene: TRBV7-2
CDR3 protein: CASSLGGGASNEQFF

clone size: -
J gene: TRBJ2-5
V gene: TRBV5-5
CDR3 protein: CASSSGQSKETQYF

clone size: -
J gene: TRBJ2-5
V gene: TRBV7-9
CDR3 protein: CASSFSSGGAGETQYF

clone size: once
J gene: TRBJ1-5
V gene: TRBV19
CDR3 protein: CASSIDRASNQPQHF

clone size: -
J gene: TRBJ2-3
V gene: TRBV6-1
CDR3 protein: CASGGTGAGTDTQYF

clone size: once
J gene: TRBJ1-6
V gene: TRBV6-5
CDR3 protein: CASSRSTSPLHF

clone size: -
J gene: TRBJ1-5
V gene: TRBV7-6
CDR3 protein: CASSLEESGQPQHF

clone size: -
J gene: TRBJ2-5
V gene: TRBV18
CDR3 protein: CASSPLTSGGLNIKETQYF

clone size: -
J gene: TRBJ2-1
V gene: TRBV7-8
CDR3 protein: CASSLRLGSSSYNEQFF

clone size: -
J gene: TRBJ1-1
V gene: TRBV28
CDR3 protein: CASSLPRTGTEAFF

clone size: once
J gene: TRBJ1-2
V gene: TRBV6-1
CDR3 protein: CASSESPGANYGYTF

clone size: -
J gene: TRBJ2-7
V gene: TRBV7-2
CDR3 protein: CASSVTSGGTYEQYF

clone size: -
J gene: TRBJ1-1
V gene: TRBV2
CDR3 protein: CASMVDRGTEAFF

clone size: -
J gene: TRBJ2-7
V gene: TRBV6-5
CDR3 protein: CASSYTGSTYEQYF

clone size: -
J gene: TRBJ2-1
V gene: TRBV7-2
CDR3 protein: CASSVAGTSYNEQFF

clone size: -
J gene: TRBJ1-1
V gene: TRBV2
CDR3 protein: CASSFQGAGTEAFF

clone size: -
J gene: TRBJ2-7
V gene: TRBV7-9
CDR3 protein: CASSFVSYEQYF

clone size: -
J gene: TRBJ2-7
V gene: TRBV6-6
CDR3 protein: CASSSSDRYSYEQYF

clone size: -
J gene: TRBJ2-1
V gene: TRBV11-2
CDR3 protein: CASSLVAGGHEQFF

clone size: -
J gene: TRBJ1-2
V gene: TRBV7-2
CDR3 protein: CASSLGTGENYGYTF

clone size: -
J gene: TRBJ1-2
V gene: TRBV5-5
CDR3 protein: CASSLAARARNYGYTF

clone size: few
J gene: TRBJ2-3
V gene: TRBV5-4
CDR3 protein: CASNQGGGGRTDTQYF

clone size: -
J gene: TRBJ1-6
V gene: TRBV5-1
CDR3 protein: CASSLAGQGYSPLHF

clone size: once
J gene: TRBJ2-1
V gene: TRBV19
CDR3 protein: CASRDPRASYNEQFF

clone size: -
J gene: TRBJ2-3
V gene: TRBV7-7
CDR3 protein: CASSLGDRVGTDTQYF

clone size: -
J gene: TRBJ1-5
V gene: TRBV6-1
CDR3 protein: CASSEALLNQPQHF

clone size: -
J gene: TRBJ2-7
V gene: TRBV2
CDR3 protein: CASSGGIGEQYF

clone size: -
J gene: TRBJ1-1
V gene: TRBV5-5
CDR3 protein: CASSPTGINTEAFF

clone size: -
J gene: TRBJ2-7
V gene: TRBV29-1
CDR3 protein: CSVEQGPEQYF

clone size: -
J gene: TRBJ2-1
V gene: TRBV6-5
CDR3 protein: CATTPPRGYNEQFF

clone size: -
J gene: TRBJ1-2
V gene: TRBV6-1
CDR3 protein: CASSERSGTGFNYGYTF